These T cell receptor beta chains were read from a single sample in a study of shared clonotypes between healthy human individuals. Produced via immunoSEQ multiplex PCR; TCRdb's table is partial and in-frame only. In the table there are hundreds of thousands of clones, about 74% of which are singletons. Sequencing input: PBMCs. The origin of the receptors is a woman between 40 and 55 years old in good health. Some clones in this sample may be carry-over from other donors' samples. Both conserved end residues are part of each CDR3.

TRBV2,TRBJ1-5,CASSVRGGNQPQHF
TRBV20-1,TRBJ1-4,CSARGMGLFF
TRBV7-6,TRBJ2-5,CASSLLAGGRGDETQYF
TRBV7-2,TRBJ1-1,CASSWGGGSNTEAFF
TRBV7-2,TRBJ2-7,CASSFGLWGLKNPYEQYF
TRBV29-1,TRBJ2-1,CRVRLAGGDEQFF
TRBV7-2,TRBJ2-2,CASSFTSGRADGELFF
TRBV5-1,TRBJ1-3,CASSLGVGNTIYF
TRBV5-6,TRBJ2-1,CASSLGSASGPAVDNEQFF
TRBV19,TRBJ2-4,CASRNPLAKNIQYF
TRBV5-1,TRBJ2-1,CASSLSLEGGSLGQFF
TRBV10-2,TRBJ1-5,CASTDRGDQPQHF
TRBV7-9,TRBJ2-7,CASSLHNSYEQYF
TRBV11-2,TRBJ2-2,CASNELTGVTGELFF
TRBV19,TRBJ1-5,CASGPNQPQHF
TRBV5-1,TRBJ2-7,CASSLDGRAREQYF
TRBV30,TRBJ1-4,CAWGDTATNEKLFF
TRBV7-2,TRBJ2-3,CASSPSSGGRDTQYF
TRBV28,TRBJ2-7,CASSQDRDEQYF
TRBV28,TRBJ1-4,CASSGIQTNEKLFF
TRBV25-1,TRBJ2-7,CASSNLAGTGRWEQYF
TRBV29-1,TRBJ2-1,CSGRDSYNEQFF
TRBV28,TRBJ1-1,CASRRASIVEAFF
TRBV5-1,TRBJ2-1,CASSLPSDTNEQFF
TRBV5-8,TRBJ2-1,CASSLGNLGGNEQFF
TRBV6-5,TRBJ2-7,CASSRTGESSYEQYF
TRBV2,TRBJ1-1,CAVRNHTEAFF
TRBV7-9,TRBJ2-5,CASSWGTQETQYF
TRBV19,TRBJ2-5,CASSILAGPQETQYF
TRBV29-1,NA,CSFLSGLAGGEQYF
TRBV21-1,TRBJ2-6,CASSVCPGANVLTF
TRBV5-4,TRBJ1-4,CASSLQGNEKLFF
TRBV28,TRBJ2-1,CASKDRRNHNEQFF
TRBV5-1,TRBJ1-2,CASSLNRVDGYTF
TRBV19,TRBJ2-7,CASSTDRGGSYEQYF
TRBV4-1,TRBJ2-7,CASSQGPRELDEQYF
TRBV2,TRBJ2-3,CASQPLQDPGGTDTQYF
TRBV27,TRBJ2-7,CASWGYEQYF
TRBV4-1,TRBJ2-4,CASSQVTLAGTKNIQYF
TRBV5-4,TRBJ2-7,CASSLSSGRSYEQYF
TRBV7-9,NA,CASSLVSGSYEQYF
TRBV4-2,TRBJ2-7,CASSQDQGQGIVYEQYF
TRBV5-4,TRBJ2-3,CASSLRTDTQYF